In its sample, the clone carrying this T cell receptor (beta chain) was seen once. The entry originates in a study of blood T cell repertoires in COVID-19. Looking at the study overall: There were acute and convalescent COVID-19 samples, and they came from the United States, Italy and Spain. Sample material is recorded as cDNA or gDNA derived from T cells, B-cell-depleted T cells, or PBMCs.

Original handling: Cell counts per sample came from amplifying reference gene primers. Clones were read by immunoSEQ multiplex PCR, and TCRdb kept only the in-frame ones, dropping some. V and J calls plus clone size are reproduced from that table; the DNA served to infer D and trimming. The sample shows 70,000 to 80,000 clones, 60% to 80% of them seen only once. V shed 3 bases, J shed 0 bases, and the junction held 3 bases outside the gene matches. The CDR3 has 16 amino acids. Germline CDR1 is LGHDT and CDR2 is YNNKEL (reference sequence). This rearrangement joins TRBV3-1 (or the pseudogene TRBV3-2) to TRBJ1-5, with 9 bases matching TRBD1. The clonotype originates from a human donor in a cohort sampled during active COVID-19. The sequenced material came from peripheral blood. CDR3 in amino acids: CASSQGTGFSNQPQHF. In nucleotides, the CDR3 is TGTGCCAGCAGCCAGGGGACAGGGTTTAGCAATCAGCCCCAGCATTTT.